This entry is about one T cell receptor (beta chain). The antigen is unknown. The data stem from a study of T cells in localized non-small cell lung cancer. Study findings and constraints: There were a median roughly 62 of the top 100 tumor clones appearing in adjacent lung. Adjacent uninvolved lung had the highest clonality, suggesting focused antigen responses.

TCRdb keeps only in-frame clones here, not all; method: immunoSEQ multiplex PCR. The table records around 43,000 clones, around 87% of them present only once. The CDR3 runs to 13 residues. Germline V gene lookup returns CDR1 MDHEN and CDR2 SYDVKM. The germline V and J ends were trimmed by 6 bases and 7 bases, with 16 bases remaining between them. The sequencing used peripheral blood, collected before any cancer treatment. This TCR came from a man aged 18 to 49 with stage I lung adenocarcinoma. The chain employs TRBV28 and TRBJ2-7, with D perhaps given as TRBD1 or TRBD2 (6 bases each). CDR3 DNA: TGTGCCAGCAGGGGAAGGGGGGCTGGAGAGCAGTACTTC. Protein: CASRGRGAGEQYF.